This T cell receptor beta chain comes out of a study of T cell responses to AZD1222 COVID-19 vaccine. Study conclusions and caveats: The repertoires were collected only after the peak T cell response. Only six or seven AZD1222 recipients tested seropositive at baseline. Possibly, clonal diversity was underestimated; donors were largely white British and included more females.

Pooling covered second doses at about 4 or about 12 weeks. With respect to this clone: The target antigen is unknown.

Clones were sequenced by immunoSEQ multiplex PCR, and TCRdb holds only the in-frame ones, with some missing. This sample has 35,000 to 45,000 clones, with around four fifths found just once. Germline assignment: CDR1 MNHEY and CDR2 SMNVEV (reference sequence). This CDR3 region has 16 residues. J gave up 7 bases and V 4 bases, and 13 bases lay outside the gene matches. The receptor was isolated from an adult who received the AZD1222 COVID-19 vaccine. The gene calls are TRBV27 and TRBJ1-2; 9 bases are a match to TRBD1. Specimen: peripheral blood, collected 28 days after the second AZD1222 dose. The CDR3 loop is CASSSAGQGFSGGYTF. DNA of the CDR3: TGTGCCAGCAGTTCCGCCGGACAGGGGTTCAGCGGTGGCTACACCTTC.